The TCR beta chain described here comes from a study of shared clonotypes between healthy human individuals. Study-level information: The cohort comprised a couple of women and a few men. Their ages spanned 18 to 49 years. The study's findings and limits: Clonotypes not shared had lower generation probabilities than those common to all four donors.

Produced via immunoSEQ multiplex PCR; TCRdb's table is partial and in-frame only. This sample has 2,500,000 or so clones, with approximately 90% found just once. V gave up 0 bases and J gave up 3 bases, with 9 bases separating them. Looked up from germline, CDR1 is GTSNPN and CDR2 is SVGIG (reference sequence). CDR3 length: 14 amino acids. In this sample, this clone turned up once. Antigen: not known. This receptor was taken from a man in his late teens or twenties in good health. The chain couples TRBV30 to TRBJ1-3; D remains ambiguous. Sample: naive CD4+ T cells sorted from blood. Regarding subset: CD45RA+ positively selected. CDR3 nucleotides: TGTGCCTGGAGTGTAAAGGGCGGTGGAAACACCATATATTTT. Amino acids: CAWSVKGGGNTIYF.